Listed below are T cell receptor beta chains from one sample, sequenced in a study of neoadjuvant anti-PD-1 for oral cavity cancer. Some clones are missing from TCRdb's copy, which holds only in-frame ones; the method was immunoSEQ multiplex PCR. Of roughly 24,000 clones listed, 25% to 30% are singletons. The source material was tumor tissue, sampled after nivolumab (anti-PD-1) treatment. The receptor set was obtained from a person aged 40 to 85 with oral cavity squamous cell carcinoma. The CDR3 runs from the conserved cysteine through the conserved F or W. Clone size is not always given. Where it is, it says once, few, many or a class for expanded clones.

few | TRBJ2-3 | TRBV30 | CAWSGSGSGGTDTQYF
NA | TRBJ2-7 | TRBV6-5 | CASSYSGGTGRYEQYF
few | TRBJ1-1 | TRBV15 | CATSRDRAGGGWNTEAFF
NA | TRBJ1-3 | TRBV6-5 | CAVGRGSVNTIYF
few | TRBJ1-5 | TRBV6-5 | CASSYSARGLEPQHF
many | TRBJ1-2 | TRBV5-1 | CASSLAFSRGQGFNYGYTF
few | TRBJ2-7 | TRBV13 | CASSRNSGRGYEQYF
few | TRBJ2-7 | TRBV4-2 | CASSQAGQSYEQYF
NA | TRBJ1-1 | TRBV19 | CASSIGTGTEAFF
NA | TRBJ2-2 | TRBV25-1 | CASSVETRNTGELFF
NA | TRBJ2-5 | TRBV9 | CASNQGLAGQETQYF
few | TRBJ1-5 | TRBV7-9 | CASSDGQGGNQPQHF
NA | TRBJ1-4 | TRBV29-1 | CSVGANDNEKLFF
NA | TRBJ1-5 | TRBV28 | CASSNPGRINQPQHF
NA | TRBJ1-2 | TRBV5-1 | CASSVQGAIGGYTF
few | TRBJ1-1 | TRBV19 | CASSGANTEAFF
NA | TRBJ2-1 | TRBV29-1 | CSVGPNEQFF
many | TRBJ1-5 | TRBV2 | CASSSEDSNQPQHF
NA | TRBJ1-2 | TRBV29-1 | CSVDGGRAYGYTF
medium-sized | TRBJ2-2 | TRBV5-4 | CASSTARGGNTGELFF
few | TRBJ2-7 | TRBV12-5 | CASGLVTGWRDYEQYF
NA | TRBJ1-1 | TRBV7-8 | CASSIVRTGGEAFF
NA | TRBJ2-5 | TRBV5-1 | CASSLGLAGGRETQYF
once | TRBJ2-3 | TRBV5-1 | CASSLGSGLSDTQYF
NA | TRBJ1-5 | TRBV27 | CASSRDRERRPQHF
medium-sized | TRBJ1-2 | TRBV27 | CASSLFTAANYGYTF
many | TRBJ1-1 | TRBV5-1 | CASSLEGGTEAFF
NA | TRBJ1-2 | TRBV4-1 | CASSQGGQSAGYTF
NA | TRBJ2-4 | TRBV7-3 | CASSPGGVGNIQYF
few | TRBJ2-1 | TRBV6-4 | CASSEGSGTLYNEQFF
few | TRBJ1-4 | TRBV5-1 | CASSLQGQGKGEKLFF
NA | TRBJ2-3 | TRBV5-1 | CASNAGTSGVLTQYF
few | TRBJ2-1 | TRBV7-6 | CASSVQAETANEQFF
few | TRBJ1-1 | TRBV7-9 | CASSKDQPRTEAFF
NA | TRBJ1-2 | TRBV9 | CASSVRDNYGYTF
NA | TRBJ2-3 | TRBV18 | CASSPIFADTQYF
NA | TRBJ1-4 | TRBV4-2 | CASSQDKGRGNEKLFF
few | TRBJ1-2 | TRBV4-1 | CASSPAGGYGYTF
NA | TRBJ2-7 | TRBV7-7 | CASSIGLGSYEQYF
NA | TRBJ2-5 | TRBV6-5 | CASSYSLSQGTTQYF
NA | TRBJ1-4 | TRBV25-1 | CASSEGDLNEKLFF
few | TRBJ2-5 | TRBV4-2 | CASSTGQGKETQYF
NA | TRBJ2-3 | TRBV5-1 | CASSLAGKAADTQYF
NA | TRBJ2-5 | TRBV5-1 | CASSSGDRKETQYF
NA | TRBJ2-3 | TRBV29-1 | CSVGGLAITYTQYF
few | TRBJ2-1 | TRBV27 | CASSLSRIHNEQFF
NA | TRBJ2-2 | TRBV5-4 | CASSFLDRGRTGELFF
NA | TRBJ2-1 | TRBV4-2 | CASSQEQGFYNEQFF
few | TRBJ1-5 | TRBV5-5 | CASSLDIYGNQPQHF
large | TRBJ1-1 | TRBV7-2 | CASSHRGQVPEAFF
NA | TRBJ1-2 | TRBV7-2 | CASSSSGRGYGYTF
few | TRBJ2-1 | TRBV4-2 | CASSQETKHNEQFF
NA | TRBJ1-3 | TRBV9 | CASSVTGTEAGPGNTIYF
NA | TRBJ2-7 | TRBV6-1 | CASASRGLRYEQYF
few | TRBJ1-5 | TRBV9 | CASSVGEQGPDQPQHF
few | TRBJ2-7 | TRBV29-1 | CSVANRGGREQYF
NA | TRBJ1-2 | TRBV18 | CASSPNTGPMGYTF